Included here is one T cell receptor (beta chain) sequence, with context. Its antigen remains unknown. This sample was taken from a study of regulatory T cells in long-lasting Graves disease. Study-wide background: More than 5 years of antithyroid drugs with positive TSH receptor antibodies defined persistent Graves' disease. General study results and limits: Persistent patients had a count of shared public clonotypes (more than 2,500) that exceeded that of new patients (roughly 1,000). Results may be inaccurate due to the small sample size.

Time point described: persistent/refractory GD, antithyroid drugs over 5 years with positive TRAb. Extracted RNA from PBMCs served as the source of the TCR library. Nine milliliters of peripheral blood were taken and placed in EDTA tubes. CDR1 and CDR2 from the germline V gene are MNHEY and SVGAGI. Trimming cost V 4 bases and J 9 bases; bases outside gene matches: 5. There are 15 residues in the CDR3. Building the TCR beta libraries relied on iRepertoire HTBI primers, and CDR3 regions underwent Arm-PCR. TCRdb re-called the multiplex PCR reads with MiXCR, one entry per CDR3 protein. The sample contains almost 350,000 distinct CDR3 sequences, roughly a fifth of which appear only once.

The receptor's source is a female donor with Graves disease. The rearrangement uses TRBV6-5 and TRBJ2-1; 14 nucleotides match TRBD2. The source material was peripheral blood mononuclear cells (PBMCs), sampled when the disease was refractory, from a patient treated with antithyroid drugs. The CDR3 DNA is TGTGCCAGCAGTTTGGGACTAGCGGGAGAGTTTGAGCAGTTCTTC. It yields the protein CASSLGLAGEFEQFF.